The clone carrying this TCR beta chain came up a few times. The data derive from a study of shared clonotypes between healthy human individuals. Repertoires were generated with immunoSEQ multiplex PCR, while TCRdb's copy carries only in-frame clones and drops some. The profile shows about 1 million clones, about three quarters of them singletons. With V trimmed by 6 bases and J by 8 bases, 2 bases remained unmatched. The CDR3 is 13 amino acids. Looked up from germline, CDR1 is ENHRY and CDR2 is SYGVKD. V is TRBV10-3 and J is TRBJ1-4, with 11 bases lining up with TRBD1. The clonotype originates from a man younger than 30 in good health. The sequenced material came from memory CD4+ T cells sorted from blood. Documented subset: CD45RA-negative fraction. CDR3 coding DNA: TGTGCCATCAGGGGACAGGGGGACGAAAAACTGTTTTTT. Its translation: CAIRGQGDEKLFF.